Detailed here is one T cell receptor beta chain. With 3 bases removed from V and 10 bases from J, the gap between germline ends came to 12 bases. CDR1 is SGHNT, CDR2 YENEEA, per germline. The CDR3 totals 13 residues. With random hexamers, reverse transcription was performed on about 0.5 to 1 ug of RNA. Using its own MiXCR run on the immunoSEQ multiplex PCR reads, TCRdb lists one record per CDR3 protein. This sample has more than 150,000 distinct CDR3 sequences, with 90% to 97% found just once. This specimen belongs to a study of CD8 T cells in Susac syndrome. In the study overall: When their blood was taken, the Susac syndrome patients had either not yet had any therapy, were taking corticosteroids, or were taking intravenous immunoglobulin alone.

TCR beta was sequenced from blood CD8+ and CD4+ T cells. The chain combines TRBV11-3 with TRBJ2-2; tentative D call: TRBD1 (5 bases). Sequencing input: CD4+ T cells from PBMCs. The receptor comes from a human donor with Susac syndrome. This chain's CDR3 is CASSFPGSEELFF. The CDR3 DNA reads as TGTGCCAGCAGCTTCCCAGGGTCCGAGGAGCTGTTTTTT.